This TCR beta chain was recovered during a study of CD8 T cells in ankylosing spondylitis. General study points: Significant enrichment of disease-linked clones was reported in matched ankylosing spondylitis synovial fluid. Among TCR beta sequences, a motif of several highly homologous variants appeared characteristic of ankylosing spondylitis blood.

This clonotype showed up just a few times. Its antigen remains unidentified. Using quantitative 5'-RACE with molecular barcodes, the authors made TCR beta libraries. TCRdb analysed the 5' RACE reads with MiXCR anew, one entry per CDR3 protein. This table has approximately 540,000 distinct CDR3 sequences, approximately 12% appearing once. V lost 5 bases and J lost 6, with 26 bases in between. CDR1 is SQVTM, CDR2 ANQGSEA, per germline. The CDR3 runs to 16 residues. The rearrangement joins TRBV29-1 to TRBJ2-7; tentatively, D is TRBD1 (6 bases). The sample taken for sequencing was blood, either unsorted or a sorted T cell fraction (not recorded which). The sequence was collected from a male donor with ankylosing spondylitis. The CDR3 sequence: CSVRDLQGEFWAEQYF. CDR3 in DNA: TGCAGCGTTAGGGATTTACAGGGCGAGTTCTGGGCCGAGCAGTACTTC.